A single sample gave rise to the 26 T cell receptor beta chains below, sequenced in a study of CD4 and CD8 cells across lung adenocarcinoma regions. TCRdb ran MiXCR on the PCR reads and lists one entry per CDR3 protein. Counted here are some 3,400 distinct CDR3 sequences, roughly 60% occurring once; the ten biggest clones make up approximately 16%. Specimen: CD8+ T cells from the margin of a lung tumor. The receptor set was obtained from a female donor with lung adenocarcinoma. The CD4 and CD8 labels of this study may be unreliable.

The chain combines TRBV6-5 with TRBJ2-1, with D uncertain. The J call may be mistaken, given a closer DNA end match to TRBJ2-7. This CDR3 comprises 14 residues. The germline V gene encodes CDR1 MNHEY and CDR2 SVGAGI. The CDR3 nucleotides read TGTGCCAGCAGTTATAACAGAGAGTCCTACGAGCAGTACTTC. Encoded protein: CASSYNRESYEQYF.

J is TRBJ1-3 and V is TRBV10-2; weak D call: TRBD1 (5 bases). This CDR3 region has 12 residues. CDR1 and CDR2 (germline): WSHSY, SAAADI. Trimming shortened V by 6 bases and J by 8 bases, and 11 bases separated the two germline ends. The CDR3 loop reads CASSSRGDTIYF. CDR3 nucleotides: TGCGCCAGCAGCTCCCGGGGGGACACCATATATTTT.

V and J are TRBV6-1 and TRBJ2-1; TRBD2 matches 8 bases. The closer fit of TRBJ2-7 to the DNA end suggests the J call may be wrong. Germline V gene lookup returns CDR1 MNHNS and CDR2 SASEGT. The CDR3 spans 14 residues. CDR3 protein: CASSVGLVSYEQYF. Here the CDR3 DNA reads TGTGCCAGCAGTGTGGGACTAGTATCCTACGAGCAGTACTTC.

The V and J genes are TRBV9 and TRBJ2-7; maybe TRBD2 (6 bases). The CDR3 covers 15 residues. CDR1 is SGDLS and CDR2 is YYNGEE in the germline V gene. V lost 1 base to trimming and J lost 0 bases, with 11 bases between them. Here the CDR3 reads CASSVTSGPSYEQYF. Written as DNA, the CDR3 is TGTGCCAGCAGCGTAACCAGCGGGCCCTCCTACGAGCAGTACTTC.

This clonotype was seen only a few times. The V and J genes are TRBV12-3 or TRBV12-4 and TRBJ1-6; the D is unclear. Trimming took 6 bases from V and 7 from J, leaving 13 bases between them. This CDR3 region has 14 residues. CDR3 DNA sequence: TGTGCCAGCAGCCAACAGACGGAAAATTCACCCCTCCACTTT. Translating it yields CASSQQTENSPLHF.

This clonotype was recorded once. This chain connects TRBV11-3 to TRBJ2-5; D gene unclear. TRBJ2-1 matches the DNA end more closely, so the J call is doubtful. CDR1 is SGHNT and CDR2 is YENEEA in the germline V gene. The CDR3 runs 11 residues. The CDR3 is CASSLDNEQFF. In DNA, the CDR3 is TGTGCCAGCAGCTTAGACAATGAGCAGTTCTTC.

Relative to its sample, this clonotype is hyperexpanded. As DNA, the CDR3 is TGTGCCAGCAGTGATTCGCGATATGCCGGGGAGCTGTTTTTT. Its translation: CASSDSRYAGELFF. The chain joins TRBV6-1 to TRBJ2-2; D not resolved. V shed 3 bases and J shed 6 bases, with 11 bases lying between them. Germline V CDR1 and CDR2: MNHNS, SASEGT. There are 14 residues in the CDR3.

CDR3 sequence reads: CASSPPGYEQYF. The CDR3 coding sequence is TGTGCCAGCAGTCCTCCGGGGTACGAGCAGTACTTC. The chain is built from TRBV6-1 and TRBJ2-5, with D possibly being TRBD2 (5 bases). The DNA matches TRBJ2-7 better at its end, which makes the J call doubtful. Germline values: CDR1 MNHNS, CDR2 SASEGT. The CDR3 consists of 12 residues.

The rearrangement uses TRBV7-2 and TRBJ2-2; unclear D gene. CDR3 size: 13 residues. The V gene lost 3 bases and the J gene lost 6 bases, with 8 bases spanning the gap. Germline-derived CDR1 and CDR2 are SGHTA and FQGNSA. The CDR3 sequence is CASSFDLAGELFF. As DNA, the CDR3 is TGTGCCAGCAGCTTCGATCTAGCCGGGGAGCTGTTTTTT.

The chain employs TRBV6-1 and TRBJ1-2; D unclear. Germline loops: CDR1 MNHNS, CDR2 SASEGT. The V and J ends lost 4 bases and 5 bases respectively, with 14 bases between them. This CDR3 spans 14 amino acids. The CDR3 protein is CASSANSDWYGYTF. CDR3 DNA: TGTGCCAGCAGTGCGAACTCCGACTGGTATGGCTACACCTTC.

By sample fraction, this clonotype is large. V usage is TRBV6-4 and J usage is TRBJ2-2; 12 nucleotides match TRBD2. There are 17 residues in the CDR3. V was pared by 6 bases and J by 0 bases, with 5 bases of the junction left unmatched. The germline V gene encodes CDR1 MRHNA and CDR2 SNTAGT. CDR3 residues: CASRRASGGANTGELFF. The CDR3 region has the DNA TGTGCCAGCAGAAGAGCTAGCGGGGGGGCGAACACCGGGGAGCTGTTTTTT.

The chain recombines TRBV7-2 with TRBJ2-5; weak D call: TRBD2 (7 bases). Germline CDR1 reads SGHTA; CDR2 reads FQGNSA. Deletions cut 1 base from V and 11 bases from J, with 26 bases between. This CDR3 has 17 residues. CDR3 bases: TGTGCCAGCAGCTTAGTTCCCAGCGGGGACATACGGGGAGAGCAGTACTTC. It specifies CASSLVPSGDIRGEQYF.

The chain uses TRBV10-3 and TRBJ2-7, with 10 bases identical to TRBD1. In germline, CDR1 is ENHRY, CDR2 SYGVKD. This CDR3 has 14 amino acids. Losses at the gene ends were 9 bases for V and 3 bases for J; bases not matched to a gene: 8. In DNA form, the CDR3 reads TGTGCCATTACCCGGGACAGGGGCTTCTACGAGCAGTACTTC. Its protein is CAITRDRGFYEQYF.

The V call is TRBV6-1, the J call TRBJ2-3; D is unclear. The CDR3 covers 14 residues. V lost 1 base and J 4 bases, leaving 9 bases between the germline ends. CDR1 and CDR2 from the germline V gene are MNHNS and SASEGT. The CDR3 nucleotides read TGTGCCAGCAGTGAAGGGCTCAGCCCAGATACGCAGTATTTT. This gives the protein CASSEGLSPDTQYF.

This chain links TRBV5-4 with TRBJ2-5; possibly TRBD2 for D (5 bases). Between the trimmed V and J ends, which lost 5 bases and 7 bases, there was a span of 18 bases. Germline CDR1 is SGHNT and CDR2 is YYREEE (reference sequence). The CDR3 spans 14 residues. The CDR3 reads CASRTGSVEGTQYF. The CDR3 nucleotides read TGTGCCAGCAGAACCGGGTCTGTCGAGGGGACCCAGTACTTC.

The rearrangement joins TRBV6-5 to TRBJ2-2; D is possibly TRBD2 (5 bases). Germline V gene lookup returns CDR1 MNHEY and CDR2 SVGAGI. The CDR3 is 14 amino acids. Deletions cut 0 bases from V and 7 bases from J, with 9 bases between. Written as DNA, the CDR3 is TGTGCCAGCAGTTACTCGAGGGTTGGCGGGGAGCTGTTTTTT. This translates into CASSYSRVGGELFF.

The chain uses TRBV6-1 and TRBJ2-1; tentatively, D is TRBD1 (6 bases). Trimming took off 2 bases at V and 8 bases at J, with 7 bases between the two ends. This CDR3 comprises 12 residues. The germline gives CDR1 MNHNS, CDR2 SASEGT. The CDR3 nucleotides read TGTGCCAGCAGTGAATGGACAGATGAGCAGTTCTTC. Translated: CASSEWTDEQFF.

The chain couples TRBV7-8 to TRBJ2-5; TRBD1 matches at 7 bases. J gave up 1 base and V 2 bases, and 4 bases lay outside the gene matches. This CDR3 is built from 15 residues. CDR1 is SGHVS, CDR2 FQNEAQ, per germline. CDR3 nucleotides: TGTGCCAGCAGCTTAAGGGGGCATTCCCAAGAGACCCAGTACTTC. Translating gives CASSLRGHSQETQYF.

The chain combines TRBV6-1 with TRBJ2-5; 16 nucleotides match TRBD2. Near its end, the DNA agrees better with TRBJ2-7, so the J call may be wrong. Per germline, CDR1 MNHNS and CDR2 SASEGT. The CDR3 contains 17 residues. This chain's CDR3 is CASSEAGLAGGPHEQYF. CDR3 DNA: TGTGCCAGCAGTGAAGCGGGACTAGCGGGAGGGCCACACGAGCAGTACTTC.

The chain combines TRBV6-1 with TRBJ2-1; 9 nucleotides match TRBD1. The J segment lost 4 bases and the V segment lost 5 bases, leaving 12 bases of the junction unmatched. The CDR3 has 17 amino acids. CDR1 and CDR2 (germline): MNHNS, SASEGT. CDR3 protein: CASSQPDRDRVYNEQFF. CDR3 DNA sequence: TGTGCCAGCAGTCAGCCGGACCGGGACAGGGTTTACAATGAGCAGTTCTTC.

The CDR3 reads CASSTFGGGTEAFF. CDR3 nucleotide sequence: TGTGCCAGCAGTACCTTCGGGGGCGGCACTGAAGCTTTCTTT. The rearrangement links TRBV27 to TRBJ1-1, with TRBD1 as a possible D gene (6 bases). Between the trimmed V and J ends, which lost 5 bases and 4 bases, there was a span of 14 bases. The germline V gene has CDR1 MNHEY and CDR2 SMNVEV (reference sequence). The CDR3 loop spans 14 amino acids.

The J gene is TRBJ1-2, the V gene TRBV6-5; D unresolved. The CDR3 contains 12 residues. V lost 4 bases to trimming and J lost 7 bases, with 10 bases between them. The germline gives CDR1 MNHEY, CDR2 SVGAGI. The CDR3 DNA follows: TGTGCCAGCAGTTCCCGAACTAGTGGCTACACCTTC. Translating it yields CASSSRTSGYTF.

This chain links TRBV6-1 with TRBJ1-2; 7 bases are shared with TRBD1. The CDR3 extends over 15 amino acids. Per the germline V gene, CDR1 is MNHNS and CDR2 is SASEGT. With V trimmed by 2 bases and J by 2 bases, 5 bases remained unmatched. The CDR3 sequence: CASSEYKQGNYGYTF. CDR3 DNA: TGTGCCAGCAGTGAATATAAACAGGGGAACTATGGCTACACCTTC.

The chain links TRBV27 to TRBJ1-2; 9 bases are shared with TRBD1. CDR3 length: 13 residues. In germline, CDR1 is MNHEY, CDR2 SMNVEV (reference sequence). The junction had 3 bases not matched to a gene; V was cut back by 3 bases and J by 7 bases. CDR3 protein: CASSFTGGSGYTF. CDR3 nucleotides: TGTGCCAGCAGTTTCACAGGGGGCTCTGGCTACACCTTC.

The chain is built from TRBV6-1 and TRBJ1-2, with D unresolved. CDR3 length: 13 residues. CDR1 and CDR2 (germline): MNHNS, SASEGT. Trimming shortened V by 0 bases and J by 10 bases, and 12 bases separated the two germline ends. The chain's CDR3 is CASSEARGGAYTF. CDR3 in DNA: TGTGCCAGCAGTGAAGCGCGGGGAGGTGCCTACACCTTC.

The J gene is TRBJ2-1, the V gene TRBV6-1, with 10 bases aligning to TRBD2. This CDR3 is built from 15 residues. The germline V gene has CDR1 MNHNS and CDR2 SASEGT. Trimming at V came to 5 bases and at J to 2 bases, leaving 3 bases not matched to a gene. The CDR3 protein is CASSKGLAAYNEQFF. In nucleotides, the CDR3 is TGTGCCAGCAGTAAAGGACTAGCGGCCTACAATGAGCAGTTCTTC.